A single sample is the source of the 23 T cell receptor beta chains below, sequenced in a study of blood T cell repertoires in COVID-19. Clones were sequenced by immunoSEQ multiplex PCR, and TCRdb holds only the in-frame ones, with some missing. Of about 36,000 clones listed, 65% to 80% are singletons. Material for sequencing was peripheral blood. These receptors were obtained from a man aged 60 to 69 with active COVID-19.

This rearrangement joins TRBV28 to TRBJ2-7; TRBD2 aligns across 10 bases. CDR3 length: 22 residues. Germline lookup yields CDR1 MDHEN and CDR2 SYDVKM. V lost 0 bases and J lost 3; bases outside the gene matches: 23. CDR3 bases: TGTGCCAGCAGTTTATGCCTACCGGGCTCTAGCGGGAGTCACCGGTCGGACTACGAGCAGTACTTC. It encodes CASSLCLPGSSGSHRSDYEQYF.

The CDR3 bases are TGTGCCAGCATCCTAGGACTAGACACAGATACGCAGTATTTT. This sequence encodes CASILGLDTDTQYF. V and J are TRBV6-5 and TRBJ2-3; 7 bases are a match to TRBD2. V dropped 7 bases and J dropped 2; count of bases not matched to a gene: 6. Per the germline V gene, CDR1 is MNHEY and CDR2 is SVGAGI. This CDR3 spans 14 amino acids.

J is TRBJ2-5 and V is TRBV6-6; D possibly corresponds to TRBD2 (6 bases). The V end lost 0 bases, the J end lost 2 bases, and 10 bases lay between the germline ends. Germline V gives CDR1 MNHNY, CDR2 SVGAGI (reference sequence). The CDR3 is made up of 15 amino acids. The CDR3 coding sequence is TGTGCCAGCAGTTACTCGGCGGGAATTCAAGAGACCCAGTACTTC. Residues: CASSYSAGIQETQYF.

Here the CDR3 reads CSVDGTDPNQPQHF. DNA of the CDR3: TGCAGCGTCGACGGGACAGATCCCAATCAGCCCCAGCATTTT. This chain links TRBV29-1 with TRBJ1-5; 7 bases map to TRBD1. Germline V gives CDR1 SQVTM, CDR2 ANQGSEA. The CDR3 runs 14 residues. Trimming removed 6 bases from V and 3 bases from J; junction bases left unmatched: 8.

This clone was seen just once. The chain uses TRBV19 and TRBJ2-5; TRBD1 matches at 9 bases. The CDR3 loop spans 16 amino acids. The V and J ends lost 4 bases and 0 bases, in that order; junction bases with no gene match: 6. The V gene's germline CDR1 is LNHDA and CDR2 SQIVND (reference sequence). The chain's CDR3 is CASSTWTGDDQETQYF. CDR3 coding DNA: TGTGCCAGTAGTACCTGGACAGGGGATGACCAAGAGACCCAGTACTTC.

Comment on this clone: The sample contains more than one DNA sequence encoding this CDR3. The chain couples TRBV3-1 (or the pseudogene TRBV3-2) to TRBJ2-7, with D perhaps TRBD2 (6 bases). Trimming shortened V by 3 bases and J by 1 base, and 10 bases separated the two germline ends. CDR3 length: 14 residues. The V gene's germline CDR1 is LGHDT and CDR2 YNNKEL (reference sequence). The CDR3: CASSQGLVSYEQYF. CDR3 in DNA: TGTGCCAGCAGCCAGGGACTCGTATCCTACGAGCAGTACTTC.

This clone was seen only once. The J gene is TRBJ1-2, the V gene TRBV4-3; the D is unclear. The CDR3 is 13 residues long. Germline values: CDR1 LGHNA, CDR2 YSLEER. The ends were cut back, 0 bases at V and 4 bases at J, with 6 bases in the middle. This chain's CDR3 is CASSQDRTYGYTF. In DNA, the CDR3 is TGCGCCAGCAGCCAAGACAGAACCTATGGCTACACCTTC.

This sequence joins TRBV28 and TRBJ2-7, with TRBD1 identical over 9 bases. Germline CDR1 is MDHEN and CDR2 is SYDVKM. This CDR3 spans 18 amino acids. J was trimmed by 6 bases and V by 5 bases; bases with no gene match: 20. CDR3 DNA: TGTGCCAGCAGTCCGTGGTTCGGGACAGGGTATGGGGATGGCGAGCAGTACTTC. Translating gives CASSPWFGTGYGDGEQYF.

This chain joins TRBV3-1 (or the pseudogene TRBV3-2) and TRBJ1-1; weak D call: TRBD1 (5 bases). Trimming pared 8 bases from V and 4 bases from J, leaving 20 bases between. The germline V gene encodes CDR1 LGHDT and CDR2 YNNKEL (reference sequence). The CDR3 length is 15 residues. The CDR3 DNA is TGTGCCAGCCGTCCGGAAATCGGGGGAAGCACTGAAGCTTTCTTT. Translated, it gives CASRPEIGGSTEAFF.

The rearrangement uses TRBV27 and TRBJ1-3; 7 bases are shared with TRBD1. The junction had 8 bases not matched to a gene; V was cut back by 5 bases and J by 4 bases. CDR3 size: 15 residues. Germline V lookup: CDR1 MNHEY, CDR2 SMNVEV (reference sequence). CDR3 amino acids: CASSPRQGTGNTIYF. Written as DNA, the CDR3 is TGTGCCAGCAGTCCGAGACAGGGTACCGGAAACACCATATATTTT.

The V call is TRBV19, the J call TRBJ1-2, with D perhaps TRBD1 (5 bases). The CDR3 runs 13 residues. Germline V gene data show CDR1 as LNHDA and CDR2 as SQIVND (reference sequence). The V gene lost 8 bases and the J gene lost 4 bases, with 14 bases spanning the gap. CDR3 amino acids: CASSPQAPYGYTF. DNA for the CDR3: TGTGCCAGTTCCCCACAGGCTCCCTATGGCTACACCTTC.

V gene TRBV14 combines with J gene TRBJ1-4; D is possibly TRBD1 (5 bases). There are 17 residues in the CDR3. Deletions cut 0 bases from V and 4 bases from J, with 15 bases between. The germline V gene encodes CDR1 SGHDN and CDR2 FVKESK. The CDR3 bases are TGTGCCAGCAGCCAAGATGGGGGGTGGGAATTTAATGAAAAACTGTTTTTT. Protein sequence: CASSQDGGWEFNEKLFF.

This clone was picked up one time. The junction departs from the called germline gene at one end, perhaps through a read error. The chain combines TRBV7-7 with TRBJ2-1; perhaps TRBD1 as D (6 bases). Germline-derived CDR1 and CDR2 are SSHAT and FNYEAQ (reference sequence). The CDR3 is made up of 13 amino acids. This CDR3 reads CASSFNRANEQFF. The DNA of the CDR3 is TGTGCTAGCAGCTTCAACAGGGCTAATGAGCAGTTCTTC.

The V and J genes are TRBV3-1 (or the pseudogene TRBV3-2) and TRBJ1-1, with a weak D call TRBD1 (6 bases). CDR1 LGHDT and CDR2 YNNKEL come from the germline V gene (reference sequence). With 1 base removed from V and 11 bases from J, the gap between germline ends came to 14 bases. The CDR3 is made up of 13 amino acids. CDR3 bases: TGTGCCAGCAGCCAAGTATCTCAGGGGTTTGCTTTCTTT. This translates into CASSQVSQGFAFF.

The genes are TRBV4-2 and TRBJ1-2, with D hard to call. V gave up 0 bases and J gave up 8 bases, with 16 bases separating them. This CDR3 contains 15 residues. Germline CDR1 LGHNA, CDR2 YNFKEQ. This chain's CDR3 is CASSQEDDGVWGYTF. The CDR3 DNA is TGTGCCAGCAGCCAAGAAGATGATGGAGTATGGGGCTACACCTTC.

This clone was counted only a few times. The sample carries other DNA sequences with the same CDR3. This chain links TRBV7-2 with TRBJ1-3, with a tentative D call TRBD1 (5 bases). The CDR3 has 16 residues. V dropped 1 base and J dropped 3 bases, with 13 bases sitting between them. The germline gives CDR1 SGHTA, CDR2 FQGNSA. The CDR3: CASSLDPGTGGNTIYF. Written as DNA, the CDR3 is TGTGCCAGCAGCTTAGATCCCGGGACTGGTGGAAACACCATATATTTT.

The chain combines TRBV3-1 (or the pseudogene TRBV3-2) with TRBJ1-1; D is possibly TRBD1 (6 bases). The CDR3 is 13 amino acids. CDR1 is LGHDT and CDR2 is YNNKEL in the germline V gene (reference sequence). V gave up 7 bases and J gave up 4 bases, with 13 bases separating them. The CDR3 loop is CASTEGGGTEAFF. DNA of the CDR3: TGTGCCAGCACCGAGGGGGGGGGCACTGAAGCTTTCTTT.

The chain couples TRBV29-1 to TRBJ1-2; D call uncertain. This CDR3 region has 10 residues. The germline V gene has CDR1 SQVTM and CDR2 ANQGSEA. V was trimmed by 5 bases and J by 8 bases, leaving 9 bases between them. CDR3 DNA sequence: TGCAGCGTTTGGGAGACAGGCTACACCTTC. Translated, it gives CSVWETGYTF.

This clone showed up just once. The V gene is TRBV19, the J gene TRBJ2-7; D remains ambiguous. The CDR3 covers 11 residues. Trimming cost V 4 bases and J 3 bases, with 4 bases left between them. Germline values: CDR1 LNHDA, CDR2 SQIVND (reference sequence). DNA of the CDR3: TGTGCCAGTAGTACTATCTACGAGCAGTACTTC. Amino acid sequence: CASSTIYEQYF.

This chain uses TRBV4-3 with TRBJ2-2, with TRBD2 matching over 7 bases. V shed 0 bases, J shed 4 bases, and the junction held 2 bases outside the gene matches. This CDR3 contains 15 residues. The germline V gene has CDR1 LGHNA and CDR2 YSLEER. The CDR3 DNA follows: TGCGCCAGCAGCCAAGAGGGCGGGGGCACCGGGGAGCTGTTTTTT. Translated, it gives CASSQEGGGTGELFF.

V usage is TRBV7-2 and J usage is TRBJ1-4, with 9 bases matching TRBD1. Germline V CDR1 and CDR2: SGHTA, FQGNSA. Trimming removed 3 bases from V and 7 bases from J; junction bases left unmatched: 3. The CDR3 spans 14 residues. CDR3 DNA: TGTGCCAGCAGCTTCCCGGACAGGGGTGAAAAACTGTTTTTT. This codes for CASSFPDRGEKLFF.

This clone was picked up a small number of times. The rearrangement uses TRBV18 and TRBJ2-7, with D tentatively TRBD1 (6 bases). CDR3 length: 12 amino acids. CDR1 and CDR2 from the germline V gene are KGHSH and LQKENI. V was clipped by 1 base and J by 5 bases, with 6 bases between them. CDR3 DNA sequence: TGTGCCAGCTCACCACAGGGGGACGAGCAGTACTTC. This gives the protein CASSPQGDEQYF.

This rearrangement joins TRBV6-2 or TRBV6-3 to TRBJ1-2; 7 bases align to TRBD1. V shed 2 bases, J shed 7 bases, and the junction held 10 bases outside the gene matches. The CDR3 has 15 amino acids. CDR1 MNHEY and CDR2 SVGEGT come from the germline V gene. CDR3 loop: CASSYPGTATIGYTF. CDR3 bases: TGTGCCAGCAGTTACCCAGGGACAGCCACGATTGGCTACACCTTC.